Below, one TCR beta chain is given with its context. It is unclear where the CDR3 begins or ends on the DNA, so no DNA is shown, and the CDR3 is as TCRdb lists it. This sample was taken from a study of blood T cell repertoires in COVID-19. Study overall: There were acute and convalescent COVID-19 samples, and they came from the United States, Italy and Spain.

Authors' data handling: From reference gene primer amplification, estimates of nucleated cell counts were derived. Measured with immunoSEQ multiplex PCR; TCRdb has only the in-frame clones, and not every one. The D gene and trimming were derived from the DNA, and the V and J assignments and clone size from that table. The table has 11,000 or so clones, about two thirds seen once. The germline V gene has CDR1 ENHRY and CDR2 SYGVKD. The CDR3 contains 18 residues when both ends are counted. This rearrangement joins TRBV10-3 to TRBJ2-7; TRBD1 is taken as the D call from the table, unchecked against the DNA. This clonotype was obtained from a man between 60 and 70 years old with COVID-19, enrolled during active disease. Material: peripheral blood. The CDR3 loop reads CAISGIQFGPGIGYEQYF.